This TCR beta chain was sequenced for a study of T-cell memory formation after mild COVID-19. On the study more broadly: Most TCR clusters belonged to a single donor. Study observations and caveats: Certain responding clones were present in pre-infection memory, suggesting participation of cross-reactive memory.

TCRdb re-called the 5' RACE reads through MiXCR, storing one row per CDR3 protein. The table lists around 300,000 distinct CDR3 sequences, around 8% of them singletons. This clonotype came up a few times. No antigen is known for it. The germline V gene encodes CDR1 MNHEY and CDR2 SVGEGT. The CDR3 has 16 residues. Trimming left V 7 bases short and J 5 bases short, with 21 bases between. The source of this sequence is a man between 18 and 29 years old who had mild COVID-19 (a few samples of this study predate the infection). Cell type and time point are not known. The chain recombines TRBV6-2 or TRBV6-3 with TRBJ2-4; D perhaps matches TRBD2 (5 bases). Specimen: PBMCs or a T cell subset sorted from them (not recorded which). The CDR3 bases are TGTGCCAGCACCCAGCAAGCCGGTGGGAGCCAAAACATTCAGTACTTC. This gives the protein CASTQQAGGSQNIQYF.